This entry concerns a single T cell receptor beta chain. What antigen it recognizes has not been identified. No much larger clone exists at a distance of one base, and base qualities are not known. The method behind the library was the immunoSEQ multiplex PCR assay. For the multiplex PCR, a mixture combining 60 forward primers for TCR Vbeta segments and 13 reverse primers for TCR Jbeta segments was used. Amplification of the CDR3 region of rearranged TCR beta genes was performed with a multiplex PCR assay on genomic DNA. The Illumina HiSeq System was used to sequence the amplified TCR beta libraries as 87-base-pair reads. On the authors' methods: A later analysis counted about 80 million unique TCR beta chains across the 650 to 800 repertoires, and some 12 million of these chains were shared by at least two donors. Raw reads were error-corrected and collapsed into unique sequences with a nearest-neighbor algorithm that merged closely related sequences to remove PCR and sequencing errors. CDR3 sequences were aligned to IMGT reference sequences to assign V, D and J gene segments. For a sequence to be retained, a match of at least six nucleotides to both a V gene segment and a J gene segment was required. Rearrangements were called productive when the CDR3 lacked stop codons and stayed in frame with V and J; all others were non-productive. CDR3 was defined according to IMGT convention as the region running from the second conserved V-encoded cysteine to the conserved J-encoded phenylalanine. The earlier analysis of roughly 590 of the donors excluded sequences that lacked an unambiguous match to a single V gene segment. In an earlier analysis of approximately 560 of the donors, a V segment was called functional when productive rearrangements were above 56.7%, and segregating when the standard deviation between donors exceeded 5%. To diagnose cytomegalovirus status from the catalog of TCR beta chain sequences, a statistical classification framework was built. A later analysis assigned V and J genes by comparing TCR nucleotide sequences with IMGT/GENE-DB human TR gene sequences. The TCRdist pipeline was used in a later analysis to assign CDR3 sequences and most-parsimonious VDJ recombination scenarios. In a later analysis, each TCR beta chain was defined by its CDR3 amino acid sequence together with its V-gene family, and reads without a unique V-gene family were excluded. A later analysis removed 600 or so highly shared, low-generation-probability nucleotide sequences to deal with suspected cross-contamination and a sequencing artifact. For each public chain, a later analysis derived a clonal expansion index from normalized ranks of inferred template counts within each repertoire. In a later analysis, generation probabilities were computed with a VDJ recombination model fitted to out-of-frame rearrangements, and the resulting probabilities were checked against IGoR. A later analysis scored TCR-TCR, TCR-HLA and TCR-CMV co-occurrence with hypergeometric tests, applying a repertoire-size bias correction to TCR pairs. False discovery rates were estimated in a later analysis by permuting HLA or CMV assignments 20 times. In a later analysis, co-occurring TCRs were grouped using DBSCAN, with TCRdist sequence similarity added in when clustering inside HLA-allele-positive subsets. Repertoires with fewer than 30,000 or more than 120,000 public chains, plus five repertoires with anomalous nucleotide sharing, were excluded from co-occurrence clustering. What TCRdb holds here is the immuneACCESS table cut down to in-frame rearrangements. Part of the clones is not present; checked against another copy, under half of the missing clones reflect an unresolved V gene, and the others are unexplained. V, J and clone size are taken as reported in that table, and D and trimming were inferred from the DNA itself. The sample contains roughly 120,000 clones, about 79% of them found a single time. Jointly, the top ten make up 1.5% to 2.5% of the sample.

The sample comes from a study of cytomegalovirus exposure and HLA in healthy donors (dated by TCRdb to about 2017). In the study overall: According to an earlier analysis of around 600 of the donors, some 170 million T cells yielded 90 million to 130 million unique TCR beta sequences and about 300 Gb of sequence data. Roughly 300 gigabases of sequencing data and about 92 million unique TCR sequences made up an early release that covered several hundred HLA-typed donors. Of the 398 genotyped donors, roughly 85% fell in the genetic ancestry cluster associated with self-reported Caucasian donors. The study was designed to test whether signatures of past pathogen exposure could be identified by cataloging public T cell receptors. Using immunosequencing, the study profiled T cell repertoires from approximately 700 subjects and related those repertoires to cytomegalovirus serostatus. Besides the first cohort of 550 to 750 subjects, a separate validation cohort made up of 120 different subjects was used. High-throughput TCR immunosequencing, statistical association of individual TCRs with disease status, and machine learning were combined to predict cytomegalovirus infection status. A later analysis re-examined previously published TCR beta repertoires from just over 650 donors and added high-resolution HLA genotyping to investigate patterns of TCR occurrence. The later analysis used no new phenotypic data to find candidate immune exposures, relying instead on TCR beta sequences and their occurrence across donors. In an earlier analysis of roughly 580 of the donors, high-throughput TCR beta sequencing was used to judge whether each TCR beta V gene segment behaved as functional or pseudogenic. Alongside the repertoire data, information on donor age, sex, ethnicity and CMV serostatus was compiled. A later genetic analysis took genome-wide SNP genotypes for about 65% of the 666 donors and used that subset as a discovery cohort. All discovery cohort repertoires had been generated on a single sequencing platform. Class I and class II HLA loci were covered by the typing at four-digit resolution. The number of donors typed differed by locus, with 629-630 for A, B, C, DRB1 and DQB1, more than 500 for DQA1, 606 for DPA1, and around 460 for DPB1. Because of strong linkage in the cohort, 4 to 6 DR-DQ haplotypes were treated as single units for association and clustering. Among roughly 400 genotyped donors of the cohort, an average of 235,054 unique TCR beta nucleotide sequences were sequenced per donor, roughly a sixth of them non-productive.

The cohort comprised hundreds of healthy bone marrow donors. At the time of sampling, all cohort members were nominally healthy, though unrecorded immune exposures were likely present. The donor was CMV seronegative and belonged to the group of 320 or so seronegative cohort members. A peripheral blood sample was provided by each donor, and peripheral blood mononuclear cells were used for TCR beta sequencing. Genomic DNA was extracted from the blood cell samples with the Qiagen DNeasy Blood Extraction Kit. V and J are trimmed by 4 bases and 4 bases, and the gene matches miss 3 bases of the junction. The CDR3 sequence holds 15 residues, the cysteine and phenylalanine included. Solely the CDR3 DNA is kept, with 45 bases framed from the first base. The germline V gene sets CDR1 to MNHEY and CDR2 to SVGAGI. The study at large found these results: Linkage disequilibrium might explain the correlated functional status among segregating V segments, but an unknown experimental factor could not be excluded. A later genetic analysis reported fewer N-insertions in productive TCRs among donors in an Asian-associated ancestry cluster than the approximately 700-donor mean. Because some donors lacked HLA typing at each locus, the association tests relied only on the typed subset. An earlier analysis of 587 of the donors showed that most TCR beta V segments appeared in productive rearrangements either about 87% or about 30% of the time, which broadly matched IMGT annotations. A further reported finding was that TCR beta sequences accurately predicted the HLA-A and HLA-B alleles for most subjects in the first cohort. In a later analysis, most CMV-associated TCR beta chains were found to appear HLA-restricted, with HLA associations seemingly driven largely by CMV exposure. Cytomegalovirus status was reported to be diagnosed by the classifier with high specificity and sensitivity in both the original and validation cohorts. When HLA alleles, especially DR and DQ, strongly co-occurred, TCR associations were difficult to assign to individual alleles. Specific HLA alleles were associated with 16,951 TCR beta sequences at a false discovery rate of 0.05 in a later analysis. Because counts were too low, around 17 rarely observed V segments, including chromosome 9 orphons, were left out of the earlier analysis of a few hundred of the donors. According to a later analysis, parvovirus B19, influenza, CMV and Epstein-Barr virus appeared linked to several top co-occurrence clusters. A cluster of highly shared sequence variants was judged likely to represent a technical artifact of the sequencing pipeline. According to a later analysis, TCR association rates differed among HLA loci, with DRB1 alleles showing the most associated TCRs and HLA-C alleles showing the fewest. In the study, around 160 TCR beta chains were listed as associated with cytomegalovirus. The cohort was sequenced for TCR beta chains only, and without alpha or paired-chain data the features that could be detected were limited. For the cohort, immune exposure information was limited to CMV serostatus. A few of the identified cytomegalovirus-associated TCR beta chains were confirmed in vitro to be specific for cytomegalovirus antigens. The authors suggested that the approach could potentially be extended to other disease states and immunological phenotypes. Because the 87-base-pair reads could not distinguish some IMGT-functional V segments, including TRBV6-2 and TRBV6-3, those segments were excluded. While some public TCRs were present in many individuals, most TCR sequences turned up only very rarely across donors. Roughly uniform sequencing depth across donors was assumed in presence/absence analyses, although this assumption may not hold. V-gene and J-gene trimming of TCR beta chains was associated with a missense DCLRE1C variant in a later genetic analysis, and the association was replicated in an independent cohort. Compared with equally common non-associated chains, HLA-associated TCR beta chains in a later analysis were more clonally expanded and had lower generation probabilities.

The specimen was PBMCs. In this chain, TRBV6-5 is recombined with TRBJ2-1; 11 central bases correspond to TRBD2. The sequence was obtained from a man aged 45-65 years in good health and CMV-seronegative. Read as DNA, the sequence is TGTGCCAGCAGTTTAGCGGGGGGGCTTTACAATGAGCAGTTCTTC. Translation gives CASSLAGGLYNEQFF.